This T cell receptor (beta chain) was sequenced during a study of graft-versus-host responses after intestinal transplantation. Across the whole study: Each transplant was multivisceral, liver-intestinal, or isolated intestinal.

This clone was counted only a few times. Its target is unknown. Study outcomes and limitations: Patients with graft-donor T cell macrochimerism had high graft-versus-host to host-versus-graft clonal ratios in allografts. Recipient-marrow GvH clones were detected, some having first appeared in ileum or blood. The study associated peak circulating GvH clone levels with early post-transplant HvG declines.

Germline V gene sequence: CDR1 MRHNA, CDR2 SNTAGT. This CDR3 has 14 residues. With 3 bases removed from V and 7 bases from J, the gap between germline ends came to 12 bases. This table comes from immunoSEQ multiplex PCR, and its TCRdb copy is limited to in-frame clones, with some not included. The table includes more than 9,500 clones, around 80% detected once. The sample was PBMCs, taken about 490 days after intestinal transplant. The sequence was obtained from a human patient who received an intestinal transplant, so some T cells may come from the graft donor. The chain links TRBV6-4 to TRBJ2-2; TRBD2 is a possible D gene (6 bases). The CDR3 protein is CASSEGLGSGELFF. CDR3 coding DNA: TGTGCCAGCAGTGAGGGACTTGGTAGCGGGGAGCTGTTTTTT.